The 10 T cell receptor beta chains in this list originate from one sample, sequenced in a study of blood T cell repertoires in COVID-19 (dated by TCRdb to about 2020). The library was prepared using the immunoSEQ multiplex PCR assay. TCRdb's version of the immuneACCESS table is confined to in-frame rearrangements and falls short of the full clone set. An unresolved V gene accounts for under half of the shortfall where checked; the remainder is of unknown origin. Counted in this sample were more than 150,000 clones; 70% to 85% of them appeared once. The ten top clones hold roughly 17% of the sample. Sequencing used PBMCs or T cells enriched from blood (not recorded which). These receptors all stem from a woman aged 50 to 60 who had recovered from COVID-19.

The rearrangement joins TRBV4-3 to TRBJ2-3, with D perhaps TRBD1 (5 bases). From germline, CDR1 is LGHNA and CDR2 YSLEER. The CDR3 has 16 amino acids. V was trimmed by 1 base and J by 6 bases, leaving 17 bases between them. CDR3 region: CASSQASQGWGDTQYF. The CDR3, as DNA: TGCGCCAGCAGCCAAGCATCGCAGGGCTGGGGTGATACGCAGTATTTT.

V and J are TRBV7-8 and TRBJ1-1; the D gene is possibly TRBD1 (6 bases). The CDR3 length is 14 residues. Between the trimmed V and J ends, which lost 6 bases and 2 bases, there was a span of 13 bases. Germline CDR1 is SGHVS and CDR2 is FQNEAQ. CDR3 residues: CASSLTGANTEAFF. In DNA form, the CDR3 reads TGTGCCAGCAGTCTGACAGGAGCAAACACTGAAGCTTTCTTT.

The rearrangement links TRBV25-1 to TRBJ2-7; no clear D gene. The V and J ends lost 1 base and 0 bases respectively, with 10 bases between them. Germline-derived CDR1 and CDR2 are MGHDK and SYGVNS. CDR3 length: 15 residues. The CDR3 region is CASSELGRSSYEQYF. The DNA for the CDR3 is TGTGCCAGCAGTGAATTAGGAAGGAGCTCCTACGAGCAGTACTTC.

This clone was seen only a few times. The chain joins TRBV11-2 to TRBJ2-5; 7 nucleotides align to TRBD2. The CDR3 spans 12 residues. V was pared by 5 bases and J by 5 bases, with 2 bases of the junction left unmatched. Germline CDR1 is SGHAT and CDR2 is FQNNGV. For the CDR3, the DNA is TGTGCCAGCAGCGGGAGGGTTGAGACCCAGTACTTC. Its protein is CASSGRVETQYF.

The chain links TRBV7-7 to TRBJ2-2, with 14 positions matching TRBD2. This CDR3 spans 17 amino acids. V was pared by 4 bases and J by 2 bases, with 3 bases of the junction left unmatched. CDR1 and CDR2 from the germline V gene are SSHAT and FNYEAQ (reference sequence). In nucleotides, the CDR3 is TGTGCCAGCAGCTCCGGGACTAGCGGGAGTAACACCGGGGAGCTGTTTTTT. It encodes CASSSGTSGSNTGELFF.

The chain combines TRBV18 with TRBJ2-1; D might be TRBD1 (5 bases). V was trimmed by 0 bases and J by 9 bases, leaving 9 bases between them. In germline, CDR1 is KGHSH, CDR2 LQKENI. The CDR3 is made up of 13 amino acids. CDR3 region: CASSPPSGPEQFF. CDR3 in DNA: TGTGCCAGCTCACCACCGTCAGGGCCTGAGCAGTTCTTC.

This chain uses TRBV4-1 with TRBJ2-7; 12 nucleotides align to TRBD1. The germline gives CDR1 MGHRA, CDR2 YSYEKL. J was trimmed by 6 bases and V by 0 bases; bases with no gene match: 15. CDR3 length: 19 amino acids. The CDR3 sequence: CASSQDRSGQGATQSEQYF. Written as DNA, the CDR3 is TGCGCCAGCAGCCAAGATAGGTCGGGACAGGGGGCGACTCAATCCGAGCAGTACTTC.

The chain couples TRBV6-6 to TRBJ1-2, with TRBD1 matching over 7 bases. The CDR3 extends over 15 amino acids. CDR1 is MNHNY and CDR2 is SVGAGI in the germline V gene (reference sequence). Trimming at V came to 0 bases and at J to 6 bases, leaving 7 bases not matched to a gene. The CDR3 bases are TGTGCCAGCAGTTACTCAACAGGGGCCGTGAATGGCTACACCTTC. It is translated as CASSYSTGAVNGYTF.

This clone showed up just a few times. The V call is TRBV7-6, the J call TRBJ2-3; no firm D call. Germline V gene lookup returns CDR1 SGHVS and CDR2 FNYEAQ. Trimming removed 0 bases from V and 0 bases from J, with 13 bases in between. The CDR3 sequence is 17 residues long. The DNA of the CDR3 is TGTGCCAGCAGCTTAGCCCCTCCTGCGACTAGCACAGATACGCAGTATTTT. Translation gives CASSLAPPATSTDTQYF.

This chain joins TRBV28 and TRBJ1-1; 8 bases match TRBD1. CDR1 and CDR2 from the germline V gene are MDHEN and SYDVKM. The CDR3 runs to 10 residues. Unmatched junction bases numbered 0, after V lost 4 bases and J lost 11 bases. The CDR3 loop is CASSWDRAFF. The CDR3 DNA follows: TGTGCCAGCAGTTGGGACAGGGCTTTCTTT.